Listed below are T cell receptor beta chains from one sample, sequenced in a study of cytotoxic CD8 clonotypes in ibrutinib-treated CLL. Libraries were prepared by immunoSEQ multiplex PCR; TCRdb keeps only in-frame clonotypes and omits some of them. The table records approximately 90,000 clones, over 60% of them present only once. This specimen consisted of PBMCs, obtained after 24 months of ibrutinib treatment. Receptors were obtained from a human donor with chronic lymphocytic leukemia. CDR3s leave out the opening cysteine and the closing phenylalanine or tryptophan.

V gene	CDR3 protein
TRBV5-1	ASSLASGQGNIQY
TRBV15	ATSRSGLNYGYT
TRBV9	ASSVDPGANYGYT
TRBV15	ATSGEGRETQY
TRBV2	ASSENKDYGYT
TRBV28	AIGDRYGYT
TRBV6-1	ASSEAWTGNYEQY
TRBV2	ASSELQALYGYT
TRBV7-9	ASSQGGPGELF
TRBV5-4	ASSVGKAGGYNEQF
TRBV16	ASSPNGQNQPQH
TRBV29-1	SVGTGAGELF
TRBV13	ASSLGVSGNTIY
TRBV29-1	SVDHWTGAEGLWGYT
TRBV6-6	ASSLTGLYGYT
TRBV6-5	ASSYGGLADTQY
TRBV29-1	SVRANLGPNEKLF
TRBV15	ATSRDSVDNEQF
TRBV18	ASSPDRGYT
TRBV28	ASSETGTGSVNGYT
TRBV5-1	ASSLEPGLAGGNEQY
TRBV5-1	ASSFSSGTGDTQY
TRBV18	ASSPPIDNSPLH
TRBV6-6	ASKPRTSSSYEQY
TRBV6-5	ASSYAGRSYEQY
TRBV10-1	ASSDRAPSTDTQY
TRBV28	ASSLGASLDTQY
TRBV13	ASSWGPARQY
TRBV5-6	ASSLPSALETQY
TRBV11-2	ASSLDPFYGYT
TRBV9	ASSVLPEGDWEKSYNSPLH
TRBV5-6	ASSLAWGQETQY
TRBV5-8	ASSWDPSGQEAF
TRBV10-3	AISVGTSGSYNEQF
TRBV6-1	ASSESGSADTQY
TRBV27	ASRTLSGRASEQY
TRBV11-2	ASSPTSGYSTDTQY
TRBV7-2	ASSSEGANTEAF
TRBV28	ASSLLFWTAGYT
TRBV7-6	ASSLERAPWSQPQH
TRBV4-2	ASSRGQGDTEAF
TRBV5-1	ASRTADSYEQY
TRBV18	ASSTLGAQGTEAF
TRBV5-1	ASSLVSGGVTGELF
TRBV5-1	ASSLPGNEQF
TRBV30	AWEGVGGVYNEQF
TRBV19	ASRPGQGWGYT
TRBV5-1	ASSLNPGQGDEKLF
TRBV11-3	ASSLGQTNTGELF
TRBV5-1	ASSFTRGGTEAF
TRBV19	ASSTGTGGYGYT
TRBV11-2	ASSLDAGLSGYT
TRBV5-1	ASSLSGAATNEKLF
TRBV15	ATSRDKSWTYTTDTQY
TRBV9	ASSPGGWSTEAF
TRBV6-6	ASSYSGQNYGYT
TRBV29-1	SSQTGGMVDTQY
TRBV20-1	SATGTYGYT
TRBV27	APSNLISNQPQH